This T cell receptor (beta chain) was recovered during a study of PD-L1 blockade in urothelial cancer. Each patient's cancer was a locally advanced or metastatic urothelial carcinoma. Worth noting for this clone: Its specificity is unknown.

This CDR3 region has 15 residues. Germline V gives CDR1 MDHEN, CDR2 SYDVKM. Losses at the gene ends were 9 bases for V and 4 bases for J; bases not matched to a gene: 8. Study results and caveats: Tumor-associated TCR clones expanded more in blood at 3 weeks in patients with durable benefit.

The protocol was immunoSEQ multiplex PCR, while the TCRdb copy is restricted to in-frame clones and leaves out a portion. The sample carries about 30,000 clones, 85% to 90% recorded once. The material was PBMCs, obtained around atezolizumab (anti-PD-L1) treatment. The receptor was isolated from a man aged 50 or older with urothelial cancer. The chain uses TRBV28 and TRBJ2-1, with 11 bases fitting TRBD2. The CDR3 nucleotides are TGTGCCAGTACTGGGGGACTAGCGGTTTACAATGAGCAGTTCTTC. This encodes CASTGGLAVYNEQFF. Drawing the rest from reference TRBV28 and TRBJ2-1, the complete variable domain is DVKVTQSSRYLVKRTGEKVFLECVQDMDHENMFWYRQDPGLGLRLIYFSYDVKMKEKGDIPEGYSVSREKKERFSLILESASTNQTSMYLCASTGGLAVYNEQFFGPGTRLTVL.